The entry below describes one TCR beta chain. Under the authors' procedure: Estimated nucleated cell counts came from reference gene primer amplification. The repertoire was sequenced with immunoSEQ multiplex PCR; TCRdb's copy has only in-frame clones and lacks some. That table gives V, J and clone size, and the DNA gave D and trimming. The sample holds roughly 230,000 clones, just under 85% seen once. The entry originates in a study of blood T cell repertoires in COVID-19. Whole-study context: COVID-19 samples, acute and convalescent, were from the United States, Italy and Spain. The analysed material was cDNA or gDNA that came from T cells, B-cell-depleted T cells, or PBMCs.

Germline V gene lookup returns CDR1 SGHNT and CDR2 YYREEE (reference sequence). Trimming left V 0 bases short and J 5 bases short, with 9 bases between. This CDR3 comprises 15 residues. This receptor was taken from a man between 45 and 60 years old with acute or convalescent COVID-19. Sequencing input: peripheral blood. V and J are TRBV5-4 and TRBJ1-6; no firm D call. The CDR3 region has the DNA TGTGCCAGCAGCTTGGGGGCAGCGGATAATTCACCCCTCCACTTT. It codes for CASSLGAADNSPLHF. Drawing the rest from reference TRBV5-4 and TRBJ1-6, the complete variable domain is ETGVTQSPTHLIKTRGQQVTLRCSSQSGHNTVSWYQQALGQGPQFIFQYYREEENGRGNFPPRFSGLQFPNYSSELNVNALELDDSALYLCASSLGAADNSPLHFGNGTRLTVT.